Given below is one TCR beta chain in context. Looked up from germline, CDR1 is KGHSH and CDR2 is LQKENI. The ends were cut back, 0 bases at V and 1 base at J, with 5 bases in the middle. This CDR3 contains 14 residues. The table came from immunoSEQ multiplex PCR; TCRdb's copy has only in-frame clones and leaves some out. The sample lists 250,000 to 300,000 clones, less than 90% occurring once. This sample is drawn from a study of blood T cell repertoires in COVID-19. Study context: Acute and convalescent COVID-19 specimens originated in the United States, Italy and Spain.

The genes are TRBV18 and TRBJ2-3; D gene unclear. The TCR originated in a man aged 55 to 70 with acute or convalescent COVID-19. Sequencing was performed on peripheral blood. CDR3 residues: CASSPPAGTDTQYF. CDR3 sequence (DNA): TGTGCCAGCTCACCACCGGCCGGCACAGATACGCAGTATTTT.